This is a list of T cell receptor beta chains from one sample in a study of CD8+CD57+ T cells in acquired aplastic anemia. TCRdb re-derived calls from the reads in MiXCR, one entry per CDR3 protein. The sample yields about 120,000 distinct CDR3 sequences, over 55% seen once. Sequencing input: sorted CD4+, CD8+, or CD8+CD57+ T cells (not recorded which) from PBMCs. These receptors were obtained from a human donor with aplastic anemia. Both conserved end residues are part of each CDR3. D genes are given only for firm matches. Expanded clones are given a class, and other clones once, few, many or no size at all.

d_gene,abundance,v_gene,len,j_gene,CDR3aa,CDR3nt
.,.,TRBV20-1,8,TRBJ2-3,CSTDTQYF,TGCAGTACAGATACGCAGTATTTT
TRBD2,.,TRBV7-6,14,TRBJ2-7,CASSSSSGGYEQYF,TGTGCCAGCAGCTCCTCTAGCGGGGGATACGAGCAGTACTTC
.,.,TRBV6-1,14,TRBJ1-3,CASSGGRRVDTIYF,TGTGCCAGCAGTGGGGGGAGAAGGGTTGACACCATATATTTT
.,.,TRBV6-5,14,TRBJ2-1,CASSYSTTYNELFF,TGTGCCAGCAGTTACTCTACAACCTACAATGAGCTGTTCTTC
TRBD1,few,TRBV27,16,TRBJ2-7,CASSSFSQGQGYEQYF,TGTGCCAGCAGTTCTTTTTCCCAGGGACAGGGCTACGAGCAGTACTTC
.,.,TRBV19,15,TRBJ2-7,CASSISQGIAYEQYF,TGTGCCAGTAGTATAAGTCAGGGGATTGCCTACGAGCAGTACTTC
.,many,TRBV7-6,12,TRBJ2-3,CASSQGGDTQYF,TGTGCCAGCAGCCAGGGCGGGGATACGCAGTATTTT
.,.,TRBV2,12,TRBJ1-5,CASSAGTQPQHF,TGTGCCAGCAGTGCAGGGACTCAGCCCCAGCATTTT
.,.,TRBV24-1,13,TRBJ2-7,CATSGTPSYEQYF,TGCGCCACCTCCGGGACCCCATCCTACGAGCAGTACTTC
.,.,TRBV29-1,13,TRBJ1-2,CSVERAAIYGYTF,TGCAGCGTTGAACGGGCGGCGATCTATGGCTACACCTTC
TRBD2,.,TRBV29-1,16,TRBJ2-1,CSGDSGLAGAYNEQFF,TGCAGCGGGGACAGTGGACTAGCGGGGGCATACAATGAGCAGTTCTTC
.,.,TRBV10-2,13,TRBJ1-5,CASTGRGTEPQHF,TGCGCCAGCACCGGTCGGGGTACGGAGCCCCAGCATTTT
.,.,TRBV27,14,TRBJ1-2,CASSAGILNYGYTF,TGTGCCAGCAGCGCCGGGATTCTCAACTATGGCTACACCTTC
TRBD2,once,TRBV20-1,11,TRBJ2-5,CSAWEGETQYF,TGCAGTGCTTGGGAGGGAGAGACCCAGTACTTC
.,.,TRBV7-9,13,TRBJ1-2,CASSLGRDYGYTF,TGTGCCAGCAGCTTAGGCAGGGACTATGGCTACACCTTC